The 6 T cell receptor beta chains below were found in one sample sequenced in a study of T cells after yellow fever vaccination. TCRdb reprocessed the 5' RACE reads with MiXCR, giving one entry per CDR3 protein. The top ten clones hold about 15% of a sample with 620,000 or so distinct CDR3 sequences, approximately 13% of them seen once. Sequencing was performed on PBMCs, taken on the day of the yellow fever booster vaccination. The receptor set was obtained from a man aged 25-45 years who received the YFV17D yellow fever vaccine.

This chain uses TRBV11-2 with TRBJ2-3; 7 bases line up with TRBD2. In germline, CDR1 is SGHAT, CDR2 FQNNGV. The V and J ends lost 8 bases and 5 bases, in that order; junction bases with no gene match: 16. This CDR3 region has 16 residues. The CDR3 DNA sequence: TGTGCCAGCTTCCACCTAACCGCGCCGGGGGGAGATACGCAGTATTTT. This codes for CASFHLTAPGGDTQYF.

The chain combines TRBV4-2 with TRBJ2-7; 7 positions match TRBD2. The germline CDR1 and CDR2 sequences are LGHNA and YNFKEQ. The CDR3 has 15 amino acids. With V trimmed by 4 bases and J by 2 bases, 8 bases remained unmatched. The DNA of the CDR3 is TGTGCCAGCAGCCCCGGGGGAGGGGTGCCCTACGAGCAGTACTTC. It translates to CASSPGGGVPYEQYF.

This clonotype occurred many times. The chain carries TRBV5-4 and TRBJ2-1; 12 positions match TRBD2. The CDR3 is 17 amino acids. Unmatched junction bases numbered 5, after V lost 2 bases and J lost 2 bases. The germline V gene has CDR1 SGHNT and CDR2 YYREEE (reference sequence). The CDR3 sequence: CASSFGGLAGTYNEQFF. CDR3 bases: TGTGCCAGCAGCTTCGGTGGACTAGCGGGGACCTACAATGAGCAGTTCTTC. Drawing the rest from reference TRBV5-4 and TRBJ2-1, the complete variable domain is ETGVTQSPTHLIKTRGQQVTLRCSSQSGHNTVSWYQQALGQGPQFIFQYYREEENGRGNFPPRFSGLQFPNYSSELNVNALELDDSALYLCASSFGGLAGTYNEQFFGPGTRLTVL.

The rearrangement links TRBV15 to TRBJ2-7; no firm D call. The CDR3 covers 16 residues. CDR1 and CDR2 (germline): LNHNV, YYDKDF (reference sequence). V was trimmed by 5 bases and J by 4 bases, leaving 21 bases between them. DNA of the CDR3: TGTGCCACCAGCTCACGACCCCCAGGTCGAGGTTACGAGCAGTACTTC. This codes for CATSSRPPGRGYEQYF.

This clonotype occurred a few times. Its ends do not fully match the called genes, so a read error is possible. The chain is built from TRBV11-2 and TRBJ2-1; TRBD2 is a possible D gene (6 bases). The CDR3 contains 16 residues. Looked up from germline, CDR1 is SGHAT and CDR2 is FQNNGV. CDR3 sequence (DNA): TGTGCCAGCAGCAAAGCGTACCGGGACTCCAACAATGAGCAGTTCTTC. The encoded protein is CASSKAYRDSNNEQFF. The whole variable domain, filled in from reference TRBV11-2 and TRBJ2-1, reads EAGVAQSPRYKIIEKRQSVAFWCNPISGHATLYWYQQILGQGPKLLIQFQNNGVVDDSQLPKDRFSAERLKGVDSTLKIQPAKLEDSAVYLCASSKAYRDSNNEQFFGPGTRLTVL.

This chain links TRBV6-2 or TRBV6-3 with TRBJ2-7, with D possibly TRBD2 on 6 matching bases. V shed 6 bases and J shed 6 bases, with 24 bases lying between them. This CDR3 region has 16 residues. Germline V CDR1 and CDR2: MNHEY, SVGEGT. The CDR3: CASRDGRISLAPEQYF. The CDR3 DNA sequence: TGTGCCAGCAGAGACGGGCGGATTAGTCTAGCGCCCGAGCAGTACTTC.